The present entry profiles one T cell receptor beta chain with its context. This sample stems from a study of beta chain features in type 1 diabetes. Germline CDR1 SGHTS, CDR2 YDEGEE. The CDR3 has 18 amino acids. The V gene end was trimmed by 3 bases and the J gene end by 6 bases; junction bases not matched to a gene: 14. What was sequenced were expressed TCRB transcripts, since all of the isolated RNA had been reverse transcribed. TCRdb's copy holds only in-frame clones and misses some; the assay was immunoSEQ multiplex PCR. The sample shows around 300,000 clones, about 8.5% of them seen only once. The rearrangement links TRBV5-8 to TRBJ1-5; 11 bases are a match to TRBD1. This receptor was obtained from a woman aged 18-30 years in good health. The sample consisted of central memory CD4+ T cells from blood. Written as DNA, the CDR3 is TGTGCCAGCAGCTACCTATCTGGGACAGGGGGTTCCGGTCAGCCCCAGCATTTT. It codes for CASSYLSGTGGSGQPQHF.